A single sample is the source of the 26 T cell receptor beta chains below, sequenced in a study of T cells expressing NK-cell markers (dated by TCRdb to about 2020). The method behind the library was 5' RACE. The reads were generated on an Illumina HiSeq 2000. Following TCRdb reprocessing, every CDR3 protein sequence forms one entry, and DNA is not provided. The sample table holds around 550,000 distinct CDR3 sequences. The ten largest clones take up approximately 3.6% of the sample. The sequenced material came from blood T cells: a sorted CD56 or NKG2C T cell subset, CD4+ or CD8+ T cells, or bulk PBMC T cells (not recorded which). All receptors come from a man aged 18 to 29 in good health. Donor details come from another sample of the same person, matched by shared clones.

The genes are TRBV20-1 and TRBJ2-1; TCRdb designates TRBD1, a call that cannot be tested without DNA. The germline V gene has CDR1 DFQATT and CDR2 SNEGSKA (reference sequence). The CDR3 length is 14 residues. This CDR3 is CSARGQGGGNEQFF.

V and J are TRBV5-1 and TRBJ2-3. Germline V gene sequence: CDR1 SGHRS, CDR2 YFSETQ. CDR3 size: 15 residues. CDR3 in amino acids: CASSLIRGVTDTQYF.

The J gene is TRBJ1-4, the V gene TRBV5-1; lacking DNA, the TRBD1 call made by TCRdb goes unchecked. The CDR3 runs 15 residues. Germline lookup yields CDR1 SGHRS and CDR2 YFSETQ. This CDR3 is CASSSRGRPNEKLFF.

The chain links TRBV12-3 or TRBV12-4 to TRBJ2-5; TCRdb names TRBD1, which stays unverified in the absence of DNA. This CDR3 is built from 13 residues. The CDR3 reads CASRTDRWETQYF.

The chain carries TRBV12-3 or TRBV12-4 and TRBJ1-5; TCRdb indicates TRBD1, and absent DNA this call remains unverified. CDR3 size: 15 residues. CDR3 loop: CASSLRQGYDQPQHF.

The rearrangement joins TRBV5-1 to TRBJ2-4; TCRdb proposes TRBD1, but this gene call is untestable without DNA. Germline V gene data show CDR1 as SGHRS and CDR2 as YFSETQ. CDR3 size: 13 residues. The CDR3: CASPGQERNIQYF.

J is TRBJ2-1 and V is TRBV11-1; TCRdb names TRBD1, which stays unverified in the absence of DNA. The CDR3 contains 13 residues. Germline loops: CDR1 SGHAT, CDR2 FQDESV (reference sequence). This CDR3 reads CASSPGTGSVQFF.

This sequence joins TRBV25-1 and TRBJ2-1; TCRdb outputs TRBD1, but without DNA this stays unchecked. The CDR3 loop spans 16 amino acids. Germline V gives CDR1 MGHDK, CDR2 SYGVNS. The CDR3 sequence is CASIQPGAHSYNEQFF.

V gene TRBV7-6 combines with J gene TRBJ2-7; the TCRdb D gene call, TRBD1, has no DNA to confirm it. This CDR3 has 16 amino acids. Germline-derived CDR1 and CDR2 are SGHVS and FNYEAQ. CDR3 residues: CASSTIQGARPYEQYF.

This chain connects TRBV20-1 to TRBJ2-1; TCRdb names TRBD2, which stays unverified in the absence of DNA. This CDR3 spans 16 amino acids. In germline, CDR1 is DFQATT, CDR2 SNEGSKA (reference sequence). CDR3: CSATRLGRPSYNEQFF.

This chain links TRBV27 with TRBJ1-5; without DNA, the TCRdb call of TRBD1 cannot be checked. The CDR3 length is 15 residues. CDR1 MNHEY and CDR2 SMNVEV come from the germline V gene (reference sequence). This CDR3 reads CASSYTGVSNQPQHF.

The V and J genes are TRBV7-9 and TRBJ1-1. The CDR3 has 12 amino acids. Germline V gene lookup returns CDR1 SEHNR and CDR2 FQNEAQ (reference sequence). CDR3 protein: CASSLGSDEAFF.

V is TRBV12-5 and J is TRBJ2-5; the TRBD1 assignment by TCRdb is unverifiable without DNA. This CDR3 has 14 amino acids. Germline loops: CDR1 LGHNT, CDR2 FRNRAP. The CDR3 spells CASSLRDTGETQYF. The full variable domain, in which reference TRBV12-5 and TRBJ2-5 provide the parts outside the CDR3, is DARVTQTPRHKVTEMGQEVTMRCQPILGHNTVFWYRQTMMQGLELLAYFRNRAPLDDSGMPKDRFSAEMPDATLATLKIQPSEPRDSAVYFCASSLRDTGETQYFGPGTRLLVL.

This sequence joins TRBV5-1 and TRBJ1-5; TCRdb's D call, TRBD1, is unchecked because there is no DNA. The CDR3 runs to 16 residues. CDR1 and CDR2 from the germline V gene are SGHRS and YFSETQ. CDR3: CASSPGTGDGNQPQHF.

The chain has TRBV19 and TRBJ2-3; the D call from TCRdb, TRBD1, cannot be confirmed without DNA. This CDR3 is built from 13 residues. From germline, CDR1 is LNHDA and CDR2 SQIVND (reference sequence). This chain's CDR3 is CASSIDRGDTQYF.

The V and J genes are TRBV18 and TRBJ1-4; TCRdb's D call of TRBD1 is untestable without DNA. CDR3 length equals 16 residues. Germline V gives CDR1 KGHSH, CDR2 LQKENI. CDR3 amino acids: CASSPGQTATNEKLFF.

CDR3 amino acids: CASSGTSGNQYF. The chain uses TRBV12-3 or TRBV12-4 and TRBJ2-3; TCRdb indicates TRBD2, and absent DNA this call remains unverified. CDR3 length equals 12 residues.

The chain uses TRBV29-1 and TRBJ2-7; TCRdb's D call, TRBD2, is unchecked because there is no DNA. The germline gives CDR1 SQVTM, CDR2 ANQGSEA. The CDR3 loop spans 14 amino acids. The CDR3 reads CSVEGTSSNYEQYF.

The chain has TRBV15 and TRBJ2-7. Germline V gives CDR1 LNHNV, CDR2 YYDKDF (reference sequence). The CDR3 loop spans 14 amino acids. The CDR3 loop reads CATSREATSLEQYF.

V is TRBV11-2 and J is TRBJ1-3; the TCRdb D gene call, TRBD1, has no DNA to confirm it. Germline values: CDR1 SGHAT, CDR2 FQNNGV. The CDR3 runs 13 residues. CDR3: CASSLPQENTIYF.

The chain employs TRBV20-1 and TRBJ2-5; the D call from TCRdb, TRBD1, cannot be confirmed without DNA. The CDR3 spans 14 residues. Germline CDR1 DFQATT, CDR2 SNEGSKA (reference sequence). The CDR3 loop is CSAATGLRQETQYF.

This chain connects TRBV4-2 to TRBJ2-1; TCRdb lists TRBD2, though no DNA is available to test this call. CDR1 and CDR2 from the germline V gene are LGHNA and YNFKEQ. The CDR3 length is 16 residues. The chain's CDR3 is CASSQSGILGGNEQFF.

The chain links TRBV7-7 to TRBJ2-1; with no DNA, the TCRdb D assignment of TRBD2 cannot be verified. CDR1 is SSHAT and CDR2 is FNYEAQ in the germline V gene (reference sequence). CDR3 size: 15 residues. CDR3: CASSLGRGEYNEQFF. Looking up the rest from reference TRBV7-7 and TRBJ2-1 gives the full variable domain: GAGVSQSPRYKVTKRGQDVTLRCDPISSHATLYWYQQALGQGPEFLTYFNYEAQPDKSGLPSDRFSAERPEGSISTLTIQRTEQRDSAMYRCASSLGRGEYNEQFFGPGTRLTVL.

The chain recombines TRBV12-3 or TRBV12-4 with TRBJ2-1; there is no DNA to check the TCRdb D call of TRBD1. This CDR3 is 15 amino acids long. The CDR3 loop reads CASTPTGMRYNEQFF.

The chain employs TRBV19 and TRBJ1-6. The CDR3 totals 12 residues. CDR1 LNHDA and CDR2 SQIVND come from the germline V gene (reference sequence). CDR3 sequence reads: CASGGPNSPLHF. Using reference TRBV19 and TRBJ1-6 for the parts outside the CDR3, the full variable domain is DGGITQSPKYLFRKEGQNVTLSCEQNLNHDAMYWYRQDPGQGLRLIYYSQIVNDFQKGDIAEGYSVSREKKESFPLTVTSAQKNPTAFYLCASGGPNSPLHFGNGTRLTVT.

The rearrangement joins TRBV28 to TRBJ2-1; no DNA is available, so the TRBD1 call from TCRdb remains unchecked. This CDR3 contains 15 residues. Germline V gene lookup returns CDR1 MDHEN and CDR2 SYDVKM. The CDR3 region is CASSQTGGVYNEQFF.